The clone carrying this T cell receptor beta chain appeared a single time. Antigen unknown. This sample was included in a study of shared clonotypes between healthy human individuals. Study outcomes and limitations: With several donors compared, 4% to 5% of naive CD4 clonotypes were shared.

The method was immunoSEQ multiplex PCR; TCRdb's version includes in-frame clones alone and lacks a portion of them. Among 2.5 million or so clones listed, roughly 92% were seen once. Division of CD4+ cells produced a CD45RA+ naive subset and a CD45RA-negative memory subset. From germline, CDR1 is SGHRS and CDR2 YFSETQ. The CDR3 is 15 amino acids. The specimen sequenced was naive CD4+ T cells sorted from blood. Documented subset: CD45RA+ positively selected. The rearrangement links TRBV5-1 to TRBJ2-5, with 8 positions matching TRBD1. Matching the DNA end better, TRBJ2-7 makes the J call doubtful. The receptor's source is a man in his late teens or twenties in good health. The CDR3 DNA reads TGCGCCAGCAGGTTTAACGGACAGGGCCCCTACGAGCAGTACTTC. The encoded protein is CASRFNGQGPYEQYF.